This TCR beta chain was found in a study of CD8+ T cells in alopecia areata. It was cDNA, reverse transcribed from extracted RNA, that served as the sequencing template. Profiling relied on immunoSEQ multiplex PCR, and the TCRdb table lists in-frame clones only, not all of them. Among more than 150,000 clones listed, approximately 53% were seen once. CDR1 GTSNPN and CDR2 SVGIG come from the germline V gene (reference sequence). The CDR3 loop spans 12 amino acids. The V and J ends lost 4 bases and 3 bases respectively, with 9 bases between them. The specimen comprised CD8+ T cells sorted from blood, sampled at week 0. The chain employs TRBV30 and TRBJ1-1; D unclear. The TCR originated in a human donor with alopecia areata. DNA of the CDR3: TGTGCCTGGACATTCGGGGACACTGAAGCTTTCTTT. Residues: CAWTFGDTEAFF.